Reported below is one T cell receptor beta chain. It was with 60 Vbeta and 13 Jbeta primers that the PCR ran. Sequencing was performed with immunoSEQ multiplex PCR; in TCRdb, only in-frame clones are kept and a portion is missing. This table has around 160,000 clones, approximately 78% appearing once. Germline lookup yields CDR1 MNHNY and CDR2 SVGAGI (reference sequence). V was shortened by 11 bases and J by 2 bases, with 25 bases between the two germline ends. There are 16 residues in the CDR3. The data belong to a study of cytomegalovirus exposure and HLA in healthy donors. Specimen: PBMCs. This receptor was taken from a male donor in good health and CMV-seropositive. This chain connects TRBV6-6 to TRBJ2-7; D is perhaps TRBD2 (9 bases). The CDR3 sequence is CAAGGTGFNTPYEQYF. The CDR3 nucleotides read TGTGCCGCGGGAGGGACAGGCTTCAACACCCCCTACGAGCAGTACTTC.